This T cell receptor beta chain derives from a study of blood T cell repertoires in COVID-19. Clones were sequenced by immunoSEQ multiplex PCR, and TCRdb holds only the in-frame ones, with some missing. The table has approximately 300,000 clones, 80% to 90% seen once. This CDR3 contains 14 residues. The V gene end was trimmed by 6 bases and the J gene end by 0 bases; junction bases not matched to a gene: 5. Germline CDR1 is MDHEN and CDR2 is SYDVKM. Participant-given clinical history determined each cohort assignment. Symptom resolution, clearance, or two negative PCRs marked donors in Cohort 3 as recovered.

The TCR comes from a woman in her thirties who had recovered from COVID-19. The chain couples TRBV28 to TRBJ2-7, with TRBD2 matching over 7 bases. The sequenced sample consisted of PBMCs or T cells enriched from blood (not recorded which). CDR3 sequence (DNA): TGTGCCAGCAGGAAAGCGGGGAGCTCCTACGAGCAGTACTTC. Its translation: CASRKAGSSYEQYF.